What follows describes a single T cell receptor (beta chain). The table lists this clonotype with a few counts. Its recognized antigen is unknown. Base qualities are not provided; no much larger clone lies one nucleotide away. Ophthalmopathy patients had moderately to severely active disease, with a Clinical Activity Score of 3 or more, a NOSPECS grade of 4 or more, and a disease duration of less than 3 months. Patients with uncontrolled infections, other autoimmune diseases, pregnancy or lactation were excluded. Diagnoses were based on clinical symptoms, serum thyroxine and TRAb, thyroid ultrasound and orbital computed tomography. Ficoll-Paque density gradient centrifugation was used to isolate PBMCs from 10 ml of fresh peripheral blood. Total RNA was extracted using Trizol reagent, and RNA quality was assessed on an Agilent 2100 Bioanalyzer. From the cysteine up to the phenylalanine, the CDR3 has a length of 14 residues. Just the 42-base CDR3 DNA is kept, in frame starting at base 1. CDR1 and CDR2 are read off the germline V gene (reference sequence) as DFQATT and SNEGSKA. V is cut by 8 bases and J by 0 bases, and the space between the germline ends is 11 bases.

The sample belongs to a study of T cells in Graves' hyperthyroidism and ophthalmopathy (dated by TCRdb to the late 2010s). Study-wide context: Peripheral blood was sampled at the time of initial diagnosis, prior to any treatment. The paper reports TCR Vbeta CDR3 sequencing of approximately 140 peripheral blood samples: around 45 ophthalmopathy, over 70 hyperthyroidism and around 17 progressor patients. Whether ophthalmopathy could be predicted prospectively was tested in an independent validation cohort made up of under 20 hyperthyroidism patients plus 17 patients who later progressed to ophthalmopathy. The study also compared thyroid tissue and blood T-cell repertoires from several Graves' hyperthyroidism patients. After blood sampling, hyperthyroidism patients were treated with methimazole at a starting dose of 30 mg daily, and ophthalmopathy patients were treated with high-dose intravenous methylprednisolone. A discovery cohort of around 98 patients, approximately 44 with Graves' ophthalmopathy and 57 with stable Graves' hyperthyroidism, was used to find distinguishing TCR V-J signatures. The approximately 98 discovery patients were randomly divided into training and test sets at a 7:3 ratio.

TCR beta CDR3 regions were amplified from RNA transcripts. For the first round of RT-PCR on the TCR CDR3, the HTBI primer set was used together with the Qiagen OneStep RT-PCR kit. The libraries were constructed in a second round of multiplex PCR and then size-selected and purified. Libraries were sequenced paired-end with 100 bp reads on an Illumina HiSeq2000. On the authors' methods: Raw data were processed with SOAPnuke, discarding reads with adapters, uncalled bases, mean Phred below 15, or no exact constant-primer or identifier match. High-quality paired reads were merged with COPE v1.2.5, and unique nucleotide sequences were defined as clonotypes. MiTCR v1.1 was used to align clonotypes to the IMGT TRBV, TRBD and TRBJ reference segments. Analysis was restricted to V-J combinations with a frequency above 0.0001, which covered roughly 99% of repertoires. A TCS score was defined as the ratio between F50 (clonal expansion) and ExV (chaos), using BLOSUM62-based TCRdist between CDR3 peptides within each V-J. Welch's t-statistics and random forest reduced approximately 520 V-J features to fewer than 15, which were used in a naive Bayes classifier (R e1071). TCRdb redid the processing of the public reads, applying fastp at Q25 and MiXCR, and retained in-frame beta chains. Rows merge per CDR3 protein into single entries with the most common DNA and genes. Here the V and J calls rest on TCRdb's processing, not on the authors' analysis. Across this sample there are about 380,000 distinct CDR3 sequences, with roughly 15% seen only once. 15% to 20% of the sample is in the top ten clones.

The paper's findings and limits, for the study overall: Most expanded thyroid clonotypes (frequency above 0.001) were also detected in blood, a finding suggesting that blood repertoires may reflect thyroid immune responses. During validation, the model predicted progression to ophthalmopathy a median of roughly 7.1 months ahead of onset, with more than 55% sensitivity and around 73% specificity. No statistical method was used to set the sample size in advance, and investigators knew the group allocation. A model built on a 13 V-J signature distinguished ophthalmopathy from stable hyperthyroidism, reaching roughly 88% sensitivity and about 81% specificity in cross-validation and 80%/75% in testing.

This chain is built from TRBV20-1 and TRBJ1-6; the D gene is possibly TRBD1, with 5 bases matching. The receptor's source is a woman aged 25 to 39 with Graves' ophthalmopathy. Sequenced input: blood. The CDR3 sequence is CSTGAYSYNSPLHF. The DNA sequence is as follows: TGCAGTACAGGAGCCTACTCCTATAATTCACCCCTCCACTTT.